The 27 T cell receptor beta chains below were found in one sample sequenced in a study of cytomegalovirus exposure and HLA in healthy donors. PCR primers comprised 60 Vbeta and 13 Jbeta primers. Profiling relied on immunoSEQ multiplex PCR, and the TCRdb table lists in-frame clones only, not all of them. This repertoire includes about 70,000 clones. Material: PBMCs. The receptors come from a female donor in good health and CMV-seropositive.

The chain is built from TRBV4-3 and TRBJ1-4; 10 bases are shared with TRBD1. Germline V lookup: CDR1 LGHNA, CDR2 YSLEER. The CDR3 loop spans 17 amino acids. V lost 4 bases and J lost 7; bases outside the gene matches: 12. The CDR3 bases are TGCGCCAGCAGCCGAGAGAGTCCCGGGACAGGGGCTGAAAAACTGTTTTTT. This codes for CASSRESPGTGAEKLFF.

The chain joins TRBV20-1 to TRBJ1-2, with D unresolved. V lost 2 bases, J lost 2 bases, and 3 bases lay in between. CDR1 and CDR2 (germline): DFQATT, SNEGSKA (reference sequence). CDR3 length: 11 residues. The CDR3 bases are TGCAGTGCTAGACGGAACTATGGCTACACCTTC. This codes for CSARRNYGYTF.

The chain employs TRBV18 and TRBJ1-1; tentative D call: TRBD1 (6 bases). The ends were cut back, 2 bases at V and 0 bases at J, with 13 bases in the middle. The CDR3 has 16 amino acids. Looked up from germline, CDR1 is KGHSH and CDR2 is LQKENI. The CDR3 region is CASSPLNRAMNTEAFF. Here the CDR3 DNA reads TGTGCCAGCTCACCATTAAACAGGGCAATGAACACTGAAGCTTTCTTT. Full variable domain (missing parts from reference TRBV18 and TRBJ1-1): NAGVMQNPRHLVRRRGQEARLRCSPMKGHSHVYWYRQLPEEGLKFMVYLQKENIIDESGMPKERFSAEFPKEGPSILRIQQVVRGDSAAYFCASSPLNRAMNTEAFFGQGTRLTVV.

The CDR3 DNA follows: TGTGCCTGGAGTCCTTTAGCCCTACAGGGGAGGTGGGGCTACACCTTC. Encoded protein: CAWSPLALQGRWGYTF. This chain connects TRBV30 to TRBJ1-2; 7 bases match TRBD1. Germline assignment: CDR1 GTSNPN and CDR2 SVGIG (reference sequence). CDR3 length: 16 amino acids. Losses at the gene ends were 2 bases for V and 8 bases for J; bases not matched to a gene: 17.

The V and J genes are TRBV9 and TRBJ2-1, with 7 bases aligning to TRBD2. Germline values: CDR1 SGDLS, CDR2 YYNGEE. The CDR3 contains 18 residues. Losses at the gene ends were 0 bases for V and 7 bases for J; bases not matched to a gene: 16. For the CDR3, the DNA is TGTGCCAGCAGCGTAGGACCGGCGGCTAGTGGGGGAGGGAATGAGCAGTTCTTC. This translates into CASSVGPAASGGGNEQFF.

The V call is TRBV5-4, the J call TRBJ2-1; TRBD2 agrees at 14 bases. The V gene's germline CDR1 is SGHNT and CDR2 YYREEE (reference sequence). The CDR3 consists of 17 residues. Trimming removed 6 bases from V and 6 bases from J; junction bases left unmatched: 11. CDR3 loop: CASTPGIGLAGGNEQFF. In nucleotides, the CDR3 is TGTGCCAGCACCCCAGGGATAGGACTAGCGGGAGGCAATGAGCAGTTCTTC. Filled out from reference TRBV5-4 and TRBJ2-1, the complete variable domain reads ETGVTQSPTHLIKTRGQQVTLRCSSQSGHNTVSWYQQALGQGPQFIFQYYREEENGRGNFPPRFSGLQFPNYSSELNVNALELDDSALYLCASTPGIGLAGGNEQFFGPGTRLTVL.

The genes are TRBV7-2 and TRBJ2-5; D perhaps matches TRBD2 (5 bases). CDR1 and CDR2 from the germline V gene are SGHTA and FQGNSA. This CDR3 contains 14 residues. V was shortened by 3 bases and J by 13 bases, with 21 bases between the two germline ends. This CDR3 is CASSFSGSTTLGYF. The CDR3 DNA sequence: TGTGCCAGCAGCTTCAGCGGCTCCACCACCTTAGGGTACTTC.

The DNA for the CDR3 is TGTGCCTGGAGTGTAAACAATAACTATGGCTACACCTTC. This sequence encodes CAWSVNNNYGYTF. This sequence joins TRBV30 and TRBJ1-2, with D hard to call. Trimming shortened V by 0 bases and J by 1 base, and 6 bases separated the two germline ends. The length of the CDR3 is 13 residues. Germline-derived CDR1 and CDR2 are GTSNPN and SVGIG (reference sequence).

The chain combines TRBV6-5 with TRBJ1-1; D remains ambiguous. V dropped 7 bases and J dropped 1 base, with 10 bases sitting between them. The CDR3 totals 13 residues. CDR1 is MNHEY, CDR2 SVGAGI, per germline. This chain's CDR3 is CASTQTPNTEAFF. The CDR3, as DNA: TGTGCCAGCACCCAGACACCGAACACTGAAGCTTTCTTT.

The V call is TRBV29-1, the J call TRBJ1-1, with 7 bases identical to TRBD1. Germline CDR1 and CDR2: SQVTM and ANQGSEA. The CDR3 runs to 13 residues. The junction had 8 bases not matched to a gene; V was cut back by 6 bases and J by 4 bases. For the CDR3, the DNA is TGCAGCGTCCGACCGACAGGGCCCACTGAAGCTTTCTTT. The encoded protein is CSVRPTGPTEAFF.

The chain employs TRBV2 and TRBJ1-2, with TRBD1 matching over 7 bases. The CDR3 runs to 13 residues. Germline trimming cut 5 bases from V and 8 bases from J; bases unmatched to any gene: 8. Germline assignment: CDR1 SNHLY and CDR2 FYNNEI. Written as DNA, the CDR3 is TGTGCCAGCAGTCCCTCAGGGGGGCTCGGCTACACCTTC. Translated: CASSPSGGLGYTF.

V gene TRBV27 combines with J gene TRBJ2-5; 7 nucleotides align to TRBD2. Germline-derived CDR1 and CDR2 are MNHEY and SMNVEV (reference sequence). Trimming removed 3 bases from V and 2 bases from J; junction bases left unmatched: 3. The CDR3 is 14 amino acids. The CDR3 here is CASSFTGGQETQYF. For the CDR3, the DNA is TGTGCCAGCAGTTTTACGGGGGGACAAGAGACCCAGTACTTC.

The chain recombines TRBV7-9 with TRBJ2-5, with 12 positions matching TRBD2. V trimming: 8 bases; J trimming: 2 bases; junction bases outside the gene matches: 12. CDR1 is SEHNR and CDR2 is FQNEAQ in the germline V gene (reference sequence). The CDR3 is made up of 17 amino acids. DNA for the CDR3: TGTGCCAGCGGGGAACTAGCGGGGGGCCTTGAACAAGAGACCCAGTACTTC. Its translation: CASGELAGGLEQETQYF.

The V and J genes are TRBV6-6 and TRBJ1-1; D might be TRBD1 (5 bases). This CDR3 region has 15 residues. V shed 3 bases and J shed 1 base, with 12 bases lying between them. Germline V gene lookup returns CDR1 MNHNY and CDR2 SVGAGI (reference sequence). For the CDR3, the DNA is TGTGCCAGCAGTTATATGGGGCTGGGGAACACTGAAGCTTTCTTT. Residues: CASSYMGLGNTEAFF.

V usage is TRBV4-3 and J usage is TRBJ1-3, with D possibly being TRBD1 (5 bases). There are 17 residues in the CDR3. V was clipped by 2 bases and J by 2 bases, with 16 bases between them. The germline V gene encodes CDR1 LGHNA and CDR2 YSLEER. Written as DNA, the CDR3 is TGCGCCAGCAGCCAATCGGTCGGGGGGGAACCTGGAAACACCATATATTTT. Its protein product is CASSQSVGGEPGNTIYF.

The chain uses TRBV4-3 and TRBJ2-7, with 8 nucleotides matching TRBD1. Germline trimming cut 4 bases from V and 4 bases from J; bases unmatched to any gene: 18. Germline assignment: CDR1 LGHNA and CDR2 YSLEER. The CDR3 has 18 residues. This CDR3 is CASSPWDRRTGDAYEQYF. The DNA for the CDR3 is TGCGCCAGCAGCCCGTGGGACAGGAGAACCGGGGATGCTTACGAGCAGTACTTC.

The chain couples TRBV29-1 to TRBJ1-1; 8 bases are a match to TRBD1. The germline V gene has CDR1 SQVTM and CDR2 ANQGSEA. This CDR3 contains 13 residues. V lost 8 bases, J lost 4 bases, and 9 bases stayed unmatched. The CDR3 region is CSSQKDRVTEAFF. The CDR3 DNA sequence: TGCAGCTCACAGAAGGACAGGGTCACTGAAGCTTTCTTT. Drawing the rest from reference TRBV29-1 and TRBJ1-1, the complete variable domain is SAVISQKPSRDICQRGTSLTIQCQVDSQVTMMFWYRQQPGQSLTLIATANQGSEATYESGFVIDKFPISRPNLTFSTLTVSNMSPEDSSIYLCSSQKDRVTEAFFGQGTRLTVV.

The chain has TRBV6-4 and TRBJ2-5; 7 bases are shared with TRBD1. Germline V gene lookup returns CDR1 MRHNA and CDR2 SNTAGT. V dropped 3 bases and J dropped 3; count of bases not matched to a gene: 4. CDR3 length: 14 amino acids. The CDR3 is CASSESGTEETQYF. CDR3 bases: TGTGCCAGCAGTGAATCTGGGACAGAAGAGACCCAGTACTTC.

The rearrangement uses TRBV27 and TRBJ2-1; D is possibly TRBD1 (6 bases). The V end lost 2 bases, the J end lost 3 bases, and 11 bases lay between the germline ends. Germline V lookup: CDR1 MNHEY, CDR2 SMNVEV (reference sequence). This CDR3 has 15 residues. CDR3 nucleotides: TGTGCCAGCAGTTTAAACCCGGGACACTACAATGAGCAGTTCTTC. Translating gives CASSLNPGHYNEQFF.

The rearrangement joins TRBV18 to TRBJ1-1; 7 nucleotides match TRBD1. Trimming cost V 1 base and J 0 bases; bases outside gene matches: 5. Germline assignment: CDR1 KGHSH and CDR2 LQKENI. This CDR3 contains 16 residues. The DNA for the CDR3 is TGTGCCAGCTCACCACTGGGACAGCCCCTGAACACTGAAGCTTTCTTT. Translated, it gives CASSPLGQPLNTEAFF.

The V call is TRBV20-1, the J call TRBJ1-2; tentative D call: TRBD1 (6 bases). CDR3 length equals 11 residues. In germline, CDR1 is DFQATT, CDR2 SNEGSKA (reference sequence). Trimming left V 1 base short and J 6 bases short, with 6 bases between. CDR3 residues: CSARGTDGYTF. CDR3 sequence (DNA): TGCAGTGCTAGAGGGACAGATGGCTACACCTTC.

This sequence joins TRBV4-1 and TRBJ1-2; TRBD1 matches 7 bases. The trim removed 4 bases at V and 7 bases at J, leaving 9 bases unmatched. In germline, CDR1 is MGHRA, CDR2 YSYEKL. This CDR3 contains 14 residues. Written as DNA, the CDR3 is TGCGCCAGCAGCCCTTTTCAGGGGGACTCTGGCTACACCTTC. Translation gives CASSPFQGDSGYTF.

J is TRBJ2-1 and V is TRBV30, with 7 bases identical to TRBD2. Germline CDR1 is GTSNPN and CDR2 is SVGIG (reference sequence). The CDR3 contains 13 residues. V gave up 7 bases and J gave up 5 bases; unmatched junction bases: 8. The CDR3 is CASTGLADNEQFF. CDR3 in DNA: TGTGCCTCAACGGGGCTAGCGGACAATGAGCAGTTCTTC. Supplemented by reference TRBV30 and TRBJ2-1, the full variable domain reads SQTIHQWPATLVQPVGSPLSLECTVEGTSNPNLYWYRQAAGRGLQLLFYSVGIGQISSEVPQNLSASRPQDRQFILSSKKLLLSDSGFYLCASTGLADNEQFFGPGTRLTVL.

The V gene is TRBV6-5, the J gene TRBJ2-5; tentative D call: TRBD1 (6 bases). The ends were cut back, 4 bases at V and 5 bases at J, with 11 bases in the middle. Germline values: CDR1 MNHEY, CDR2 SVGAGI. CDR3 size: 13 residues. CDR3 residues: CASSSPGAETQYF. In nucleotides, the CDR3 is TGTGCCAGCAGTTCCCCAGGGGCGGAGACCCAGTACTTC.

J is TRBJ2-2 and V is TRBV30; the match to TRBD1 covers 7 bases. This CDR3 has 14 amino acids. Germline trimming cut 7 bases from V and 7 bases from J; bases unmatched to any gene: 12. Germline V gene lookup returns CDR1 GTSNPN and CDR2 SVGIG (reference sequence). As DNA, the CDR3 is TGTGCCTTACCCGGACAGGATTCCCGCGGGGAGCTGTTTTTT. Its translation: CALPGQDSRGELFF.

This chain connects TRBV15 to TRBJ1-1, with no clear D. CDR1 and CDR2 (germline): LNHNV, YYDKDF (reference sequence). This CDR3 spans 14 amino acids. The V and J ends lost 0 bases and 12 bases respectively, with 17 bases between them. The CDR3 spells CATSRELPGVITFF. For the CDR3, the DNA is TGTGCCACCAGCAGAGAGCTGCCCGGGGTTATAACTTTCTTT.

As for this clone: One end of the junction is discordant with germline, which a read error may explain. This rearrangement joins TRBV6-5 to TRBJ2-1, with unresolved D. The V gene's germline CDR1 is MNHEY and CDR2 SVGAGI. The CDR3 covers 15 residues. As DNA, the CDR3 is TGTGCCAGCAGCTCCACAGCATACTCCGACAATGAGCAGTTCTTC. It codes for CASSSTAYSDNEQFF.